Sequencing of this T cell receptor beta chain was carried out in a study of neurological immune-mediated disorders. The sample holds many counts of this clonotype. The CDR3 is 14 amino acids. After removal of 0 bases from V and 5 bases from J, the junction contained 5 bases not matched to a gene. Germline-derived CDR1 and CDR2 are DFQATT and SNEGSKA (reference sequence). Preparation of the unsorted libraries drew on 2 million PBMCs stored at -80 C. A 10-nucleotide random UMI tagged transcripts in template-switch 5'RACE cDNA synthesis. TCRdb redid the calling of the 5' RACE reads with MiXCR, one entry per CDR3 protein. The repertoire has 50,000 or so distinct CDR3 sequences, more than 9.5% of them found once; the top ten carry about 1.7%.

Sample: PBMCs. The V gene is TRBV20-1, the J gene TRBJ2-7; 9 bases are shared with TRBD1. The clonotype comes from a man between 60 and 75 years old in good health. The CDR3 is CSARDLTGGDEQYF. CDR3 sequence (DNA): TGCAGTGCTAGAGATCTTACAGGGGGCGACGAGCAGTACTTC.